Below are 16 T cell receptor beta chains sequenced from a single sample in a study of shared clonotypes between healthy human individuals. Only in-frame clones appear in the TCRdb table, and some are missing; sequencing was by immunoSEQ multiplex PCR. The profile shows more than 2,000,000 clones, approximately 92% of them singletons. The sequencing input was naive CD4+ T cells sorted from blood. Subset: CD45RA+ positively selected. The source of these receptors is a man in his late teens or twenties in good health.

Here the CDR3 DNA reads TGCGCCAGCAGCTCTTGGGACCACGAGCAGTACTTC. Amino acid sequence: CASSSWDHEQYF. The chain joins TRBV5-1 to TRBJ2-7, with D perhaps TRBD1 or TRBD2 (5 bases each). Trimming removed 3 bases from V and 5 bases from J, with 9 bases in between. The CDR3 has 12 residues. Germline CDR1 SGHRS, CDR2 YFSETQ.

The chain has TRBV27 and TRBJ2-7, with a possible D match to TRBD2 (7 bases). The germline CDR1 and CDR2 sequences are MNHEY and SMNVEV (reference sequence). The CDR3 runs to 12 residues. V gave up 6 bases and J gave up 4 bases, with 10 bases separating them. As DNA, the CDR3 is TGTGCCAGCAGGGGAGGGGGATACGAGCAGTACTTC. Translated: CASRGGGYEQYF.

The chain employs TRBV2 and TRBJ2-2; D is uncertain. The CDR3 extends over 16 amino acids. Per germline, CDR1 SNHLY and CDR2 FYNNEI. The V end was cut by 7 bases, the J end by 2 bases, with 17 bases between. The chain's CDR3 is CASKGPAHVNTGELFF. CDR3 nucleotide sequence: TGTGCCAGCAAGGGTCCGGCGCACGTAAACACCGGGGAGCTGTTTTTT. The full variable domain, its missing parts supplied by reference TRBV2 and TRBJ2-2, is EPEVTQTPSHQVTQMGQEVILRCVPISNHLYFYWYRQILGQKVEFLVSFYNNEISEKSEIFDDQFSVERPDGSNFTLKIRSTKLEDSAMYFCASKGPAHVNTGELFFGEGSRLTVL.

About this clone itself: The same CDR3 is also encoded by other DNA sequences in this sample. This chain joins TRBV9 and TRBJ2-3, with 8 bases matching TRBD2. Trimming at V came to 3 bases and at J to 3 bases, leaving 6 bases not matched to a gene. The CDR3 is made up of 15 amino acids. The germline gives CDR1 SGDLS, CDR2 YYNGEE. The DNA for the CDR3 is TGTGCCAGCAGCGGGGCGGGGGGCAGGACAGATACGCAGTATTTT. As protein: CASSGAGGRTDTQYF.

The rearrangement links TRBV7-2 to TRBJ2-5; possibly TRBD2 for D (7 bases). The CDR3 contains 15 residues. Between the trimmed V and J ends, which lost 5 bases and 3 bases, there was a span of 16 bases. Germline V lookup: CDR1 SGHTA, CDR2 FQGNSA. The CDR3 DNA reads TGTGCCAGCAGCCACATGGGGGCGGGGGAAGAGACCCAGTACTTC. Amino acids: CASSHMGAGEETQYF. Based on the CDR3 plus reference TRBV7-2 and TRBJ2-5, the full variable domain is GAGVSQSPSNKVTEKGKDVELRCDPISGHTALYWYRQSLGQGLEFLIYFQGNSAPDKSGLPSDRFSAERTGGSVSTLTIQRTQQEDSAVYLCASSHMGAGEETQYFGPGTRLLVL.

The gene calls are TRBV11-2 and TRBJ2-1; 7 bases fit TRBD2. The V segment lost 2 bases and the J segment 7 bases; nucleotides outside the gene matches: 11. Germline V gene sequence: CDR1 SGHAT, CDR2 FQNNGV. This CDR3 is 16 amino acids long. CDR3 sequence (DNA): TGTGCCAGCAGCTTACTAAGCGGGATCAACGGGAATGAGCAGTTCTTC. Translating it yields CASSLLSGINGNEQFF.

J is TRBJ1-1 and V is TRBV5-1; D remains unclear. Germline values: CDR1 SGHRS, CDR2 YFSETQ. CDR3 length equals 14 residues. V was shortened by 0 bases and J by 0 bases, with 6 bases between the two germline ends. CDR3 in DNA: TGCGCCAGCAGCTTGGCGATAATGAACACTGAAGCTTTCTTT. This encodes CASSLAIMNTEAFF.

The CDR3 DNA follows: TGTGCCAGCAGCCAGCTACGGGGGGACAGGGAAGACTATGGCTACACCTTC. This gives the protein CASSQLRGDREDYGYTF. V and J are TRBV7-9 and TRBJ1-2, with 9 bases aligning to TRBD1. The CDR3 length is 17 residues. Trimming cost V 5 bases and J 3 bases; bases outside gene matches: 13. Germline assignment: CDR1 SEHNR and CDR2 FQNEAQ (reference sequence).

The CDR3 loop is CASSANISPTGELFF. The CDR3 region has the DNA TGTGCCAGCAGCGCAAATATCTCGCCCACCGGGGAGCTGTTTTTT. The rearrangement uses TRBV11-2 and TRBJ2-2, with D unclear. CDR3 size: 15 residues. CDR1 is SGHAT and CDR2 is FQNNGV in the germline V gene. Trimming cost V 5 bases and J 4 bases, with 14 bases left between them.

This chain connects TRBV9 to TRBJ2-5, with TRBD1 as a possible D gene (6 bases). This CDR3 is built from 15 residues. Germline V gene lookup returns CDR1 SGDLS and CDR2 YYNGEE. Trimming shortened V by 0 bases and J by 5 bases, and 14 bases separated the two germline ends. The CDR3 sequence: CASSVEQGQRETQYF. The DNA for the CDR3 is TGTGCCAGCAGCGTAGAACAGGGTCAGAGGGAGACCCAGTACTTC.

J is TRBJ2-7 and V is TRBV18, with 7 positions matching TRBD1. CDR3 size: 15 residues. Germline CDR1 and CDR2: KGHSH and LQKENI. Germline trimming cut 3 bases from V and 6 bases from J; bases unmatched to any gene: 11. CDR3 in DNA: TGTGCCAGCTCACCGGCAGAGGGGGCTCTGGTCGAGCAGTACTTC. This translates into CASSPAEGALVEQYF.

The rearrangement uses TRBV18 and TRBJ2-5, with D perhaps matching TRBD1 or TRBD2 (5 bases each). Germline CDR1 reads KGHSH; CDR2 reads LQKENI. The CDR3 covers 14 residues. Trimming removed 4 bases from V and 1 base from J, with 10 bases in between. The CDR3, as DNA: TGTGCCAGCTCACTAAAGGGGACCCAAGAGACCCAGTACTTC. It yields the protein CASSLKGTQETQYF. The variable domain in full, completed from reference TRBV18 and TRBJ2-5, reads NAGVMQNPRHLVRRRGQEARLRCSPMKGHSHVYWYRQLPEEGLKFMVYLQKENIIDESGMPKERFSAEFPKEGPSILRIQQVVRGDSAAYFCASSLKGTQETQYFGPGTRLLVL.

V usage is TRBV10-3 and J usage is TRBJ1-3; D may be TRBD1 (5 bases). Per germline, CDR1 ENHRY and CDR2 SYGVKD. CDR3 length: 16 amino acids. V was pared by 2 bases and J by 0 bases, with 11 bases between. As DNA, the CDR3 is TGTGCCATCAGTGAGGGGGGTTATTCCTCTGGAAACACCATATATTTT. Its translation: CAISEGGYSSGNTIYF.

V gene TRBV11-3 combines with J gene TRBJ2-7, with 9 bases identical to TRBD1. Germline values: CDR1 SGHNT, CDR2 YENEEA. The V segment lost 5 bases and the J segment 7 bases; nucleotides outside the gene matches: 6. CDR3 size: 13 residues. The CDR3 coding sequence is TGTGCCAGCAGCCAGAGGGGACAGGGAGAGCAGTACTTC. This encodes CASSQRGQGEQYF.

The chain links TRBV9 to TRBJ2-5, with 15 bases identical to TRBD2. CDR3 length: 16 residues. J lost 1 base, V lost 3 bases, and 1 base had no gene match. Germline V gene lookup returns CDR1 SGDLS and CDR2 YYNGEE. CDR3 bases: TGTGCCAGCAGCGGGACTAGCGGGAGGGCCCAAGAGACCCAGTACTTC. This sequence encodes CASSGTSGRAQETQYF.

The CDR3 loop reads CASSLGRIYGYTF. In nucleotides, the CDR3 is TGTGCCAGCAGTTTGGGACGGATCTATGGCTACACCTTC. The chain employs TRBV28 and TRBJ1-2, with D tentatively TRBD1 (5 bases). The CDR3 has 13 amino acids. CDR1 is MDHEN and CDR2 is SYDVKM in the germline V gene. Deletions cut 3 bases from V and 4 bases from J, with 9 bases between.